This T cell receptor beta chain was identified in a study of cytomegalovirus exposure and HLA in healthy donors. Looking at the study overall: Early on, a data release was issued that held roughly 80 million unique TCRs from HLA-typed donors. Study results and caveats: Earlier analysis yielded a pattern in which most TCR beta V segments were productive about 90% or about 30% of the time. TCR beta chain V- and J-gene trimming was linked, in a later analysis, to a missense variant in DCLRE1C.

V trimming: 6 bases; J trimming: 0 bases; junction bases outside the gene matches: 2. Germline V gives CDR1 LNHDA, CDR2 SQIVND (reference sequence). The CDR3 contains 15 residues. This clone has just a few counts. What it binds is unknown. This PCR relied on a set of 60 Vbeta primers and 13 Jbeta primers. Original analysis: Roughly 10 million shared chains were among some 80 million unique TCR beta chains counted in a later analysis. TCRdb's table, derived via immunoSEQ multiplex PCR, lists solely in-frame clones and lacks some. The D gene and trimming were derived from the DNA, and the V and J assignments and clone size from that table. The data hold tens of thousands of clones, with about four fifths observed a single time.

The specimen sequenced was PBMCs. The receptor was derived from a male donor in good health and CMV-seropositive. This chain uses TRBV19 with TRBJ1-4; 9 bases are shared with TRBD1. CDR3 region: CASRTGGSTNEKLFF. CDR3 nucleotides: TGTGCCAGTAGGACAGGGGGTTCAACTAATGAAAAACTGTTTTTT.